Below, 6 T cell receptor beta chains from the same sample are listed, as sequenced in a study of identical twins. TCRdb fed the 5' RACE reads into MiXCR, producing one record per CDR3 protein. Of some 900,000 distinct CDR3 sequences listed, 9% to 15% are singletons. The same specimen was also included in a second study, on yellow fever vaccine responses in identical twins.

The sample taken for sequencing was PBMCs. The source is a woman younger than 35 in good health.

The DNA of the CDR3 is TGTGCCAGCAGCCCCAACAGGGGGCTGGACCAGTACTTC. It translates to CASSPNRGLDQYF. This chain links TRBV7-9 with TRBJ2-5; 9 bases line up with TRBD1. This CDR3 contains 13 residues. V was clipped by 5 bases and J by 10 bases; unmatched bases: 8. Germline assignment: CDR1 SEHNR and CDR2 FQNEAQ (reference sequence).

V gene TRBV7-9 combines with J gene TRBJ2-7; D is undetermined. This CDR3 comprises 13 residues. Germline loops: CDR1 SEHNR, CDR2 FQNEAQ (reference sequence). Trimming shortened V by 0 bases and J by 2 bases, and 5 bases separated the two germline ends. DNA of the CDR3: TGTGCCAGCAGCTTAGCGTACACCTACGAGCAGTACGTC. Protein sequence: CASSLAYTYEQYV.

The chain is built from TRBV20-1 and TRBJ2-4; 7 nucleotides agree with TRBD1. With 2 bases clipped from V and 3 bases from J, the junction kept 4 bases outside the gene matches. This CDR3 comprises 14 residues. The germline CDR1 and CDR2 sequences are DFQATT and SNEGSKA (reference sequence). CDR3 bases: TGCAGTGCTAGACCAGGACAGGACAAAAACATTCAGTACTTC. This translates into CSARPGQDKNIQYF.

This clonotype appeared a few times. V gene TRBV6-1 combines with J gene TRBJ2-3; D is unclear. The germline V and J ends were trimmed by 1 base and 7 bases, with 6 bases remaining between them. The CDR3 has 12 amino acids. Germline loops: CDR1 MNHNS, CDR2 SASEGT. The CDR3 DNA follows: TGTGCCAGCAGTGAAGGGAGTAATACGCAGTATTTT. Translating gives CASSEGSNTQYF.

The V gene is TRBV20-1, the J gene TRBJ1-6, with D maybe TRBD1 (6 bases). Trimming took 6 bases from V and 4 from J, leaving 19 bases between them. The CDR3 runs 16 residues. Germline CDR1 reads DFQATT; CDR2 reads SNEGSKA (reference sequence). The DNA of the CDR3 is TGCAGTGCCCAAGGACGGGGGGCAGGATATAATTCACCCCTCCACTTT. This codes for CSAQGRGAGYNSPLHF.

In its sample, this clonotype was seen a few times. The chain carries TRBV11-2 and TRBJ2-3; tentative D call: TRBD2 (5 bases). V lost 5 bases to trimming and J lost 0 bases, with 15 bases between them. The CDR3 totals 16 residues. The germline gives CDR1 SGHAT, CDR2 FQNNGV. The DNA for the CDR3 is TGTGCCAGCAGCCCGCGGCGGGTAACTAGCACAGATACGCAGTATTTT. Protein sequence: CASSPRRVTSTDTQYF.